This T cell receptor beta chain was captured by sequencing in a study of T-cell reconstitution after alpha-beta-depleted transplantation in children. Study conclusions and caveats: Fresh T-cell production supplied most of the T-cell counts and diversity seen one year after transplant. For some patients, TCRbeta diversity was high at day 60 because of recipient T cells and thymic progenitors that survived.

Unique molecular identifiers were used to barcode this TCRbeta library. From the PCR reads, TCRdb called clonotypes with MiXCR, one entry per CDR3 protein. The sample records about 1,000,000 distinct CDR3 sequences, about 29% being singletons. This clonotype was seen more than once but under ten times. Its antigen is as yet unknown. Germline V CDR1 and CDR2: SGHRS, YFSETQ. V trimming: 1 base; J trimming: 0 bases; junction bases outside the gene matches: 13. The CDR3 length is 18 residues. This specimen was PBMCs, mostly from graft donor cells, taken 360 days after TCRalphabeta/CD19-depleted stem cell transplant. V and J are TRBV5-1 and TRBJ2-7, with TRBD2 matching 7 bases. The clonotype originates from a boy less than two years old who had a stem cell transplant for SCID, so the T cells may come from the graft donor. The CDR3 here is CASSLSLRGSGLSYEQYF. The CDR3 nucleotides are TGCGCCAGCAGCTTGTCTTTGCGCGGGAGCGGACTCTCCTACGAGCAGTACTTC.